This T cell receptor (beta chain) comes out of a study of OX40 agonist ivuxolimab in advanced cancers. The overall study: While on treatment, patients had intravenous ivuxolimab at 0.01 to 10 mg/kg every 2 weeks. Partial responses, seen in three patients, involved one hepatocellular carcinoma and two cutaneous melanomas. Dose-escalation patients were diagnosed with hepatocellular carcinoma, melanoma, renal cell cancer or head and neck cancer.

This clone was seen just once. The sample holds other DNA sequences that translate to the same CDR3. Profiled with immunoSEQ multiplex PCR; TCRdb holds only in-frame clones, not every one. The repertoire holds some 94,000 clones, with around nine tenths as singletons. The CDR3 sequence is 14 residues long. The J segment lost 6 bases and the V segment lost 0 bases, leaving 3 bases of the junction unmatched. Looked up from germline, CDR1 is SGHRS and CDR2 is YFSETQ. The chain carries TRBV5-1 and TRBJ1-5; TRBD1 aligns across 7 bases. The clonotype comes from an adult with an advanced solid tumor such as melanoma, head and neck, liver or kidney cancer. Sequenced material: CD4+ or CD8+ T cells sorted from blood, taken in a trial of the OX40 agonist ivuxolimab. The CDR3 bases are TGCGCCAGCAGCTTGGGACAGGGCGGTCAGCCCCAGCATTTT. Protein product: CASSLGQGGQPQHF.